These 13 T cell receptor beta chains were sequenced from one sample in a study of T-cell reconstitution after alpha-beta-depleted transplantation in children. The TCRbeta library incorporated unique molecular identifiers. One entry per CDR3 protein, called by TCRdb with MiXCR from the PCR reads. The table shows about 900,000 distinct CDR3 sequences, with under 30% occurring only once. Here the sequenced sample was PBMCs, mostly from graft donor cells, taken 360 days after TCRalphabeta/CD19-depleted stem cell transplant. Receptors were obtained from a boy under two years old who had a stem cell transplant for SCID, so the T cells may come from the graft donor.

This clonotype has ten or more counts. The CDR3 reads CSARSGTGEKLFF. In nucleotides, the CDR3 is TGCAGTGCTAGATCCGGGACAGGCGAAAAACTGTTTTTT. The chain is built from TRBV20-1 and TRBJ1-4, with TRBD1 matching 8 bases. Germline V CDR1 and CDR2: DFQATT, SNEGSKA (reference sequence). Germline trimming cut 2 bases from V and 8 bases from J; bases unmatched to any gene: 4. The CDR3 is 13 amino acids.

This clonotype occurred a few times. The chain joins TRBV28 to TRBJ2-3, with D possibly called TRBD1 or TRBD2 (5 bases each). Germline V gives CDR1 MDHEN, CDR2 SYDVKM. V dropped 8 bases and J dropped 6 bases, with 24 bases sitting between them. This CDR3 has 16 amino acids. CDR3 DNA sequence: TGTGCCAGCCAAAACCCCCAGGGAGAGAATTTCGATACGCAGTATTTT. As protein: CASQNPQGENFDTQYF.

The chain employs TRBV11-2 and TRBJ2-2; weak D call: TRBD2 (6 bases). V shed 3 bases and J shed 4 bases, with 12 bases lying between them. This CDR3 contains 15 residues. The germline gives CDR1 SGHAT, CDR2 FQNNGV. CDR3 sequence (DNA): TGTGCCAGCAGCTTTGGAGGGCAAGGCACCGGGGAGCTGTTTTTT. It translates to CASSFGGQGTGELFF.

This clonotype appeared a few times. The chain is built from TRBV5-4 and TRBJ1-4, with D maybe TRBD1 (5 bases). The CDR3 is 15 residues long. Germline assignment: CDR1 SGHNT and CDR2 YYREEE (reference sequence). The V end lost 0 bases, the J end lost 5 bases, and 11 bases lay between the germline ends. DNA for the CDR3: TGTGCCAGCAGCTTGGATCGGGGGGGGAATGAAAAACTGTTTTTT. This codes for CASSLDRGGNEKLFF.

The chain links TRBV4-2 to TRBJ2-3; D is unclear. Trimming shortened V by 0 bases and J by 2 bases, and 21 bases separated the two germline ends. Germline V gene sequence: CDR1 LGHNA, CDR2 YNFKEQ. This CDR3 contains 19 residues. Here the CDR3 reads CASSQDMSSVPDLTDTQYF. The CDR3 nucleotides read TGTGCCAGCAGCCAAGATATGAGTTCTGTCCCGGACCTCACAGATACGCAGTATTTT.

This clonotype was counted once. The chain's CDR3 is CASHEGLLLGLGKPQHF. As DNA, the CDR3 is TGCGCCAGCCACGAAGGGCTCCTTTTGGGTCTGGGGAAGCCCCAGCATTTT. The chain carries TRBV4-1 and TRBJ1-5; D remains unclear. V shed 8 bases and J shed 8 bases, with 28 bases lying between them. The CDR3 has 17 residues. Germline values: CDR1 MGHRA, CDR2 YSYEKL.

The chain couples TRBV12-3 or TRBV12-4 to TRBJ1-4; a weak D match, TRBD1 (6 bases). The CDR3 contains 17 residues. Trimming cost V 1 base and J 7 bases, with 19 bases left between them. The CDR3 DNA is TGTGCCAGCAGTTTAGGGACAGCCATCGGCGGCGGTGAAAAACTGTTTTTT. Translating gives CASSLGTAIGGGEKLFF.

This CDR3 is CASSLGGAVVYEQYF. For the CDR3, the DNA is TGTGCCAGCAGTTTAGGGGGGGCGGTTGTCTACGAGCAGTACTTC. The chain links TRBV12-3 or TRBV12-4 to TRBJ2-7; D assignment may be TRBD1 or TRBD2 (6 bases each). This CDR3 has 15 amino acids. V was shortened by 1 base and J by 3 bases, with 13 bases between the two germline ends.

This clonotype was detected a few times. The gene calls are TRBV5-5 and TRBJ2-1; 11 bases align to TRBD1. CDR3 size: 16 residues. Germline V lookup: CDR1 SGHKS, CDR2 YYEKEE (reference sequence). The junction had 8 bases not matched to a gene; V was cut back by 4 bases and J by 5 bases. The CDR3 nucleotides read TGTGCCAGCAGCCCCGGACAGGGGGCGAGGAACAATGAGCAGTTCTTC. Its protein is CASSPGQGARNNEQFF.

This clonotype was observed a handful of times. The genes are TRBV20-1 and TRBJ2-1; D is uncertain. The length of the CDR3 is 13 residues. V lost 4 bases and J 5 bases, leaving 12 bases between the germline ends. The V gene's germline CDR1 is DFQATT and CDR2 SNEGSKA (reference sequence). The CDR3 reads CSANSFPHNEQFF. The DNA of the CDR3 is TGCAGTGCTAACTCGTTCCCCCACAATGAGCAGTTCTTC.

This rearrangement joins TRBV20-1 to TRBJ1-3, with a tentative D call TRBD1 (5 bases). The V end was cut by 3 bases, the J end by 0 bases, with 9 bases between. CDR3 size: 14 residues. CDR1 and CDR2 from the germline V gene are DFQATT and SNEGSKA (reference sequence). CDR3 nucleotides: TGCAGTGCTAGTAGGGGACTCTCTGGAAACACCATATATTTT. Encoded protein: CSASRGLSGNTIYF.

The chain recombines TRBV12-3 or TRBV12-4 with TRBJ2-5; D remains ambiguous. This CDR3 spans 12 amino acids. The V end lost 3 bases, the J end lost 9 bases, and 11 bases lay between the germline ends. CDR3 coding DNA: TGTGCCAGCAGTTTTGCGGTGAGAGCCCAGTACTTC. Encoded protein: CASSFAVRAQYF.

The CDR3 here is CASRLQARETQYF. For the CDR3, the DNA is TGTGCCAGCAGGCTACAGGCCAGGGAGACCCAGTACTTC. The chain employs TRBV12-3 or TRBV12-4 and TRBJ2-5; D possibly corresponds to TRBD1 (5 bases). The length of the CDR3 is 13 residues. Deletions cut 6 bases from V and 5 bases from J, with 13 bases between.